This T cell receptor beta chain was retrieved from a study of T cell responses to AZD1222 COVID-19 vaccine. As for this clone: Its specificity is unknown.

Study-wide results and caveats: There were mostly white British donors and more females than males, and clonal diversity was possibly underestimated. Targeting of unmutated variant regions was reportedly seen in nearly half of spike-specific TCRs. Repertoires were sampled only after the peak T cell response. Only a handful of individuals given AZD1222 were seropositive at baseline.

Data came from immunoSEQ multiplex PCR; TCRdb stores just in-frame clones and leaves some out. The data show more than 100,000 clones, with nearly 95% seen just once and roughly 5.4% held by the top ten. The V end lost 5 bases, the J end lost 0 bases, and 8 bases lay between the germline ends. CDR3 length: 14 amino acids. Germline CDR1 is KGHSH and CDR2 is LQKENI. The specimen was peripheral blood, collected on day 0 of AZD1222 vaccination. V is TRBV18 and J is TRBJ1-3; no reliable D call. This clonotype was obtained from an adult in good health. The CDR3 spells CASSAEISGNTIYF. CDR3 coding DNA: TGTGCCAGCTCAGCCGAGATCTCTGGAAACACCATATATTTT.